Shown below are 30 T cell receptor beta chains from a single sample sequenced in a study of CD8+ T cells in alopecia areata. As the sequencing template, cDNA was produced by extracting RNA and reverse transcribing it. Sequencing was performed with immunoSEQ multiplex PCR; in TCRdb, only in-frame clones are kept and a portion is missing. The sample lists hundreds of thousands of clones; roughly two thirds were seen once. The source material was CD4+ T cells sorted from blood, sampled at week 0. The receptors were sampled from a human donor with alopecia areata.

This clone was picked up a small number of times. The DNA of the CDR3 is TGCAGCGCCCAACCCTCGGGACACCGGGACGATACGCAGTATTTT. Its protein product is CSAQPSGHRDDTQYF. The rearrangement joins TRBV29-1 to TRBJ2-3, with D possibly being TRBD1 (6 bases). Germline-derived CDR1 and CDR2 are SQVTM and ANQGSEA. V lost 7 bases, J lost 6 bases, and 23 bases lay in between. The CDR3 length is 15 residues.

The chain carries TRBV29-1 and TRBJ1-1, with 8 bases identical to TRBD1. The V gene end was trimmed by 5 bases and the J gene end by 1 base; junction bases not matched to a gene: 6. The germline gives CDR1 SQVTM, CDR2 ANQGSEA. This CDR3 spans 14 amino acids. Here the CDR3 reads CSVSPTGANTEAFF. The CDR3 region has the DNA TGCAGCGTTAGCCCGACAGGGGCGAACACTGAAGCTTTCTTT.

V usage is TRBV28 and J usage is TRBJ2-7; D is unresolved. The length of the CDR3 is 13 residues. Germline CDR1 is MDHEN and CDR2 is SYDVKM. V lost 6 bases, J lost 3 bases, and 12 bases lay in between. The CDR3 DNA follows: TGTGCCAGCAGCCAACAGCCGGGCTACGAGCAGTACTTC. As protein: CASSQQPGYEQYF.

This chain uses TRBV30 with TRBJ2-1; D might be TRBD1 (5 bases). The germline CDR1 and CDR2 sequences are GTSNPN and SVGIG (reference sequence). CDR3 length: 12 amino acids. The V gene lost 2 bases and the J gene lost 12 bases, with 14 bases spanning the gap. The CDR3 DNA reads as TGTGCCTGGAGTAGTAGGGGCAATAGGCAGTTCTTC. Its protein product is CAWSSRGNRQFF.

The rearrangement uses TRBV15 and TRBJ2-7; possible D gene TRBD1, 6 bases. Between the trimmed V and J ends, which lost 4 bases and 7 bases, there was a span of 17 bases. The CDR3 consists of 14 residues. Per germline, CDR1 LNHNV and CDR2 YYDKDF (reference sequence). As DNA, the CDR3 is TGTGCCACCAGCATCGGCAGGGGCTTGGGAGAGCAGTACTTC. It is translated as CATSIGRGLGEQYF. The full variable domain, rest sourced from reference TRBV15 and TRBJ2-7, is DAMVIQNPRYQVTQFGKPVTLSCSQTLNHNVMYWYQQKSSQAPKLLFHYYDKDFNNEADTPDNFQSRRPNTSFCFLDIRSPGLGDTAMYLCATSIGRGLGEQYFGPGTRLTVT.

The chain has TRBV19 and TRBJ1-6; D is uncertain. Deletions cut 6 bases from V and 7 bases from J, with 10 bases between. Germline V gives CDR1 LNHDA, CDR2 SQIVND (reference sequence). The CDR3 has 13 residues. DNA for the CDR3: TGTGCCAGTAGCTTAGGAGTGAATTCACCCCTCCACTTT. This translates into CASSLGVNSPLHF.

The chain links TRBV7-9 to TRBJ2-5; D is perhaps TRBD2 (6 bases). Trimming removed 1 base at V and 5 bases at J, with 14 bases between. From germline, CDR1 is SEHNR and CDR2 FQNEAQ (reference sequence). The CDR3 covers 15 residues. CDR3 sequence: CASSLVGTAGETQYF. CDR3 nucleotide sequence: TGTGCCAGCAGCTTAGTCGGGACTGCGGGGGAGACCCAGTACTTC.

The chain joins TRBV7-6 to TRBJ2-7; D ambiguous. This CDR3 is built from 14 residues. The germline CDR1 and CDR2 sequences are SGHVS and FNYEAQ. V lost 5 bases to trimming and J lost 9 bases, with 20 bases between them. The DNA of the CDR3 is TGTGCCAGCAGCCTTACTGGGCCCCCAAACGGGCAGTACTTC. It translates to CASSLTGPPNGQYF.

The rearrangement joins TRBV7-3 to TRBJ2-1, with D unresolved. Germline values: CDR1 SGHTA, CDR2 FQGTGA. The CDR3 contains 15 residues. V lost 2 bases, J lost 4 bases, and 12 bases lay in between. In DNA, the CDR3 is TGTGCCAGCAGCTTATCTGGTGCCGTTTACAATGAGCAGTTCTTC. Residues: CASSLSGAVYNEQFF. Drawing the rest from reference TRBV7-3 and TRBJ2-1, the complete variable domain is GAGVSQTPSNKVTEKGKYVELRCDPISGHTALYWYRQSLGQGPEFLIYFQGTGAADDSGLPNDRFFAVRPEGSVSTLKIQRTERGDSAVYLCASSLSGAVYNEQFFGPGTRLTVL.

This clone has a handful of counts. CDR3 nucleotides: TGTGCCAGCCAATTCCTGACAGGGGCTTTTGAGACCCAGTACTTC. This encodes CASQFLTGAFETQYF. The rearrangement joins TRBV2 to TRBJ2-5, with TRBD1 matching 8 bases. Germline V gene sequence: CDR1 SNHLY, CDR2 FYNNEI. V lost 8 bases to trimming and J lost 5 bases; unmatched junction nucleotides: 13. The CDR3 is 15 residues long.

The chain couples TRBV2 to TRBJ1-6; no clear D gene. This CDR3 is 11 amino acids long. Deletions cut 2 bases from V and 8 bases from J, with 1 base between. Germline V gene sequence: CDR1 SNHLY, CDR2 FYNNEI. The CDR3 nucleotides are TGTGCCAGCAGTGAACATTCACCCCTCCACTTT. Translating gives CASSEHSPLHF.

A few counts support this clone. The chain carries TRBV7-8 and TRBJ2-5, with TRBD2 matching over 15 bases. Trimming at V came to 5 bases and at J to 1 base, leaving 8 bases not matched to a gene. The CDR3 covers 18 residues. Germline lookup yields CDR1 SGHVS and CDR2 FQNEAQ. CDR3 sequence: CASSIRTSGGAIQETQYF. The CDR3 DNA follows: TGTGCCAGCAGCATAAGGACTAGCGGGGGGGCTATCCAAGAGACCCAGTACTTC.

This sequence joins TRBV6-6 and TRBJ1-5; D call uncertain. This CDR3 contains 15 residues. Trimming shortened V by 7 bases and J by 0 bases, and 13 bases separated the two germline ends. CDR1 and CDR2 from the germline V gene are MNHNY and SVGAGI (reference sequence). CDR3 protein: CASNLHVDSNQPQHF. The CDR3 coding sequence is TGTGCCAGCAATTTACACGTTGATAGCAATCAGCCCCAGCATTTT.

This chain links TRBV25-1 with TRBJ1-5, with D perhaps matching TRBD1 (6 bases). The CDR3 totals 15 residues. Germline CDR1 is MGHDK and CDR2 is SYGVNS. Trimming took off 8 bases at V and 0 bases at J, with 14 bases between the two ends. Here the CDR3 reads CASGGDTYSNQPQHF. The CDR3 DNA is TGTGCCAGCGGGGGGGACACCTATAGCAATCAGCCCCAGCATTTT.

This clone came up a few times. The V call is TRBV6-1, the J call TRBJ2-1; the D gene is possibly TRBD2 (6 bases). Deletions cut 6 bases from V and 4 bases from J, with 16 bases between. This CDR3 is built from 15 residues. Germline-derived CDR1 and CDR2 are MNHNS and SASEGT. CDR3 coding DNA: TGTGCCAGCAGGGACCCTAGCGCGGCGTACAATGAGCAGTTCTTC. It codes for CASRDPSAAYNEQFF.

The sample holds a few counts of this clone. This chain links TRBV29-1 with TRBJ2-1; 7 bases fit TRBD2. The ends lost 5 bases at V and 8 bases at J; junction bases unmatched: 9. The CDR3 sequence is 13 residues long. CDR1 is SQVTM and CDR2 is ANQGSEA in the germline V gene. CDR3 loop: CSVHPIGRDEQFF. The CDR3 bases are TGCAGCGTTCATCCGATAGGGAGGGATGAGCAGTTCTTC.

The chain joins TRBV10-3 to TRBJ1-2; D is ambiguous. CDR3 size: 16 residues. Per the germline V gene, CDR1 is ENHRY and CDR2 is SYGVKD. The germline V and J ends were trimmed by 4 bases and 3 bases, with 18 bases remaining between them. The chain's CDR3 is CAISGLAAVSDYGYTF. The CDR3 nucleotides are TGTGCCATCAGTGGACTGGCAGCGGTTTCGGACTATGGCTACACCTTC.

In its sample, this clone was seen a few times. CDR3 sequence: CASSEGGRDGIQYF. Written as DNA, the CDR3 is TGTGCCAGCAGTGAAGGGGGCAGGGATGGCATTCAGTACTTC. This chain joins TRBV25-1 and TRBJ2-4, with D maybe TRBD1 (6 bases). V was shortened by 2 bases and J by 9 bases, with 14 bases between the two germline ends. This CDR3 has 14 residues. Germline CDR1 reads MGHDK; CDR2 reads SYGVNS. The complete variable domain, with remaining parts taken from reference TRBV25-1 and TRBJ2-4, reads EADIYQTPRYLVIGTGKKITLECSQTMGHDKMYWYQQDPGMELHLIHYSYGVNSTEKGDLSSESTVSRIRTEHFPLTLESARPSHTSQYLCASSEGGRDGIQYFGAGTRLSVL.

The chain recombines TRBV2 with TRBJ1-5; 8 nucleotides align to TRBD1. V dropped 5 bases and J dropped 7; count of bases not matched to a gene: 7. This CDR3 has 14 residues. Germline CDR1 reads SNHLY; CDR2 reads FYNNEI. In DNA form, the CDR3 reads TGTGCCAGCAGTTCCGGGACAGGCCTGCAGCCCCAGCATTTT. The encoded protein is CASSSGTGLQPQHF.

The chain's CDR3 is CAWRQGSEKLFF. DNA for the CDR3: TGTGCCTGGAGGCAGGGTAGTGAAAAACTGTTTTTT. The chain is built from TRBV30 and TRBJ1-4; a possible D gene is TRBD1 (5 bases). Per germline, CDR1 GTSNPN and CDR2 SVGIG (reference sequence). Trimming cost V 3 bases and J 7 bases, with 9 bases left between them. This CDR3 contains 12 residues.

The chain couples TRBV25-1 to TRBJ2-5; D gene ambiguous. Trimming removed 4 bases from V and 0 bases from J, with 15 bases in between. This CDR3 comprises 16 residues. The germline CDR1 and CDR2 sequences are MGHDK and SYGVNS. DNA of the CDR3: TGTGCCAGCAGTGGAGACCTAACACCGTACCAAGAGACCCAGTACTTC. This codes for CASSGDLTPYQETQYF.

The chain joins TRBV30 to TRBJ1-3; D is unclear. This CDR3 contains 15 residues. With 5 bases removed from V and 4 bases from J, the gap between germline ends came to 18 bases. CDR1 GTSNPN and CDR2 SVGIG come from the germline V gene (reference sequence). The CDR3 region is CAWSRTGLGGNTIYF. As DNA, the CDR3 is TGTGCCTGGTCCAGGACCGGGCTGGGAGGAAACACCATATATTTT. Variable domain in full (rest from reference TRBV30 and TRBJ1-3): SQTIHQWPATLVQPVGSPLSLECTVEGTSNPNLYWYRQAAGRGLQLLFYSVGIGQISSEVPQNLSASRPQDRQFILSSKKLLLSDSGFYLCAWSRTGLGGNTIYFGEGSWLTVV.

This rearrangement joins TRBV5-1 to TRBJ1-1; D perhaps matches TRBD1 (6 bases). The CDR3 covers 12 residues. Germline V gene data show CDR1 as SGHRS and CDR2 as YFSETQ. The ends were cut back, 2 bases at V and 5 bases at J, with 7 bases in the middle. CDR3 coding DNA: TGCGCCAGCAGCTTTCAGGGGACTGAAGCTTTCTTT. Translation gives CASSFQGTEAFF.

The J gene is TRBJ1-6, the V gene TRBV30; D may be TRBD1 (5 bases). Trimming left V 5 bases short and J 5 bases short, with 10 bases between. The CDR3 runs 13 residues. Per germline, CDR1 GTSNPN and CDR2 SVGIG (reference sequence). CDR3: CAWLDSHNSPLHF. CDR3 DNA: TGTGCCTGGTTAGACAGCCATAATTCACCCCTCCACTTT. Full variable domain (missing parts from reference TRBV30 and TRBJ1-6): SQTIHQWPATLVQPVGSPLSLECTVEGTSNPNLYWYRQAAGRGLQLLFYSVGIGQISSEVPQNLSASRPQDRQFILSSKKLLLSDSGFYLCAWLDSHNSPLHFGNGTRLTVT.

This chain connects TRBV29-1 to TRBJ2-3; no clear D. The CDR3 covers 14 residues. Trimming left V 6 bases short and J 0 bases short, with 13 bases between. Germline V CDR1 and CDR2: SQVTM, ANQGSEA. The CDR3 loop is CSVPPGPSTDTQYF. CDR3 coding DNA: TGCAGCGTCCCTCCCGGCCCTAGCACAGATACGCAGTATTTT.

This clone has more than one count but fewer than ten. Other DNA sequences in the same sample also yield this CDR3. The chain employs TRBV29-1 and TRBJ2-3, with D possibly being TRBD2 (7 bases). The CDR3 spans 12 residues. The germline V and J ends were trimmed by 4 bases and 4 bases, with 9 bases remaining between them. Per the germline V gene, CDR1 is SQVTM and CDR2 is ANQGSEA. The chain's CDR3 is CSVGGGADTQYF. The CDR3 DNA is TGCAGCGTTGGAGGGGGGGCAGATACGCAGTATTTT.

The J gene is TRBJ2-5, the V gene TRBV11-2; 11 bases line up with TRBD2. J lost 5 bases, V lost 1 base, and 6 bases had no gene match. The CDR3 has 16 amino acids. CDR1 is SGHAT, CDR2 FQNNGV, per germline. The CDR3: CASSLALAGGWETQYF. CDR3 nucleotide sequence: TGTGCCAGCAGCTTAGCGTTAGCGGGGGGGTGGGAGACCCAGTACTTC.

This CDR3 reads CASSLLTGSYEQYF. CDR3 bases: TGTGCCAGCAGCTTGCTGACTGGCTCCTACGAGCAGTACTTC. The chain is built from TRBV5-8 and TRBJ2-7; D remains unclear. The CDR3 extends over 14 amino acids. The V and J ends lost 1 base and 0 bases respectively, with 8 bases between them. Germline V gives CDR1 SGHTS, CDR2 YDEGEE.

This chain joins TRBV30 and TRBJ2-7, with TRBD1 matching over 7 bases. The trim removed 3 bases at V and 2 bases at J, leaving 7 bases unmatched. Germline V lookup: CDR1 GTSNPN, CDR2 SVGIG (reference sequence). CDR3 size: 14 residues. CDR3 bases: TGTGCCTGGAGACAGAAGGGGGCCCCCTACGAGCAGTACTTC. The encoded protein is CAWRQKGAPYEQYF.

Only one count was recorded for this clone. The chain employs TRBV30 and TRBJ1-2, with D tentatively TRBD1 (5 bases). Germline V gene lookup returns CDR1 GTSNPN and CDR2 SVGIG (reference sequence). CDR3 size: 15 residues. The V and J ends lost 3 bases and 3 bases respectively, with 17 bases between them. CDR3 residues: CAWRAWGLIDYGYTF. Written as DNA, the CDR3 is TGTGCCTGGAGGGCGTGGGGCCTTATTGACTATGGCTACACCTTC. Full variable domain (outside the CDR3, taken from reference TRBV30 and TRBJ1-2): SQTIHQWPATLVQPVGSPLSLECTVEGTSNPNLYWYRQAAGRGLQLLFYSVGIGQISSEVPQNLSASRPQDRQFILSSKKLLLSDSGFYLCAWRAWGLIDYGYTFGSGTRLTVV.